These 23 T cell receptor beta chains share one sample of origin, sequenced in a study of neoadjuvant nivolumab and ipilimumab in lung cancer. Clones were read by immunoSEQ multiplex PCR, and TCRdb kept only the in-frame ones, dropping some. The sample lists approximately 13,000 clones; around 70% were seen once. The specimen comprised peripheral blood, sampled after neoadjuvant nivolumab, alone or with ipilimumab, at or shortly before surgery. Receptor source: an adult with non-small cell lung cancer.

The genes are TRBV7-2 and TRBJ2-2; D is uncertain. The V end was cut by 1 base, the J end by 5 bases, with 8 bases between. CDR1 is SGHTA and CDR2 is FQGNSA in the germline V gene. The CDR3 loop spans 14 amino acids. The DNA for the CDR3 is TGTGCCAGCAGCTTAGGGGTGATGACCGGGGAGCTGTTTTTT. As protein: CASSLGVMTGELFF.

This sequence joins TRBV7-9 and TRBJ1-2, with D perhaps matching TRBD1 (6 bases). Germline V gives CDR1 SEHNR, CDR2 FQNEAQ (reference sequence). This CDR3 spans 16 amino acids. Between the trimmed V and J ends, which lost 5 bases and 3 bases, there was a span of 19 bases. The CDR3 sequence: CASSPSGRGPHYGYTF. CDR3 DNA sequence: TGTGCCAGCAGCCCAAGTGGCAGGGGCCCCCACTATGGCTACACCTTC.

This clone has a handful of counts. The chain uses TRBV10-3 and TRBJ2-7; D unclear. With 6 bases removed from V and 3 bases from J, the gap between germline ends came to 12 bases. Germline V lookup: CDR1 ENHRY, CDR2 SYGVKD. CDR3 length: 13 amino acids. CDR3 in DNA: TGTGCCATCAGATCCTCGGACCTCTACGAGCAGTACTTC. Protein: CAIRSSDLYEQYF.

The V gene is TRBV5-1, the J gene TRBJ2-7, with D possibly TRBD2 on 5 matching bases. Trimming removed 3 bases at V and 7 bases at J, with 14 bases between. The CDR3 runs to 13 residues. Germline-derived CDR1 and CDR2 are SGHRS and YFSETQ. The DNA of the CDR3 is TGCGCCAGCAGCTCCGTGGGAGAAGGGGAGCAGTACTTC. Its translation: CASSSVGEGEQYF.

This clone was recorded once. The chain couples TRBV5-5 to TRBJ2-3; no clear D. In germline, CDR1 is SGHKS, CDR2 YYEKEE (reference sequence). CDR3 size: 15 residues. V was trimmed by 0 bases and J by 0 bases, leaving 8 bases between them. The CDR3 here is CASSLGELSTDTQYF. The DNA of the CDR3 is TGTGCCAGCAGCTTGGGAGAACTTAGCACAGATACGCAGTATTTT.

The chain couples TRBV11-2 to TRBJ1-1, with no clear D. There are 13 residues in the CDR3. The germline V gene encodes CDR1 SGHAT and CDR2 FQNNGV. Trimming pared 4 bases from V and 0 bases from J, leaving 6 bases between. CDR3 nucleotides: TGTGCCAGCAGCTCACTTTTGAACACTGAAGCTTTCTTT. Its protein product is CASSSLLNTEAFF.

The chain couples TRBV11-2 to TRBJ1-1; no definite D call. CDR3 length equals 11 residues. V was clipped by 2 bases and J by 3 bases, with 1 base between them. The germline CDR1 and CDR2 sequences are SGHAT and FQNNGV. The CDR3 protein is CASSLYTEAFF. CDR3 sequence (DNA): TGTGCCAGCAGCTTATACACTGAAGCTTTCTTT.

CDR3 DNA sequence: TGCAGCGTGGGGGGATTACGAGGGACCCAGTACTTC. The encoded protein is CSVGGLRGTQYF. The genes are TRBV29-1 and TRBJ2-5; possibly TRBD2 for D (6 bases). Trimming removed 6 bases from V and 7 bases from J, with 15 bases in between. Germline CDR1 SQVTM, CDR2 ANQGSEA. The CDR3 is made up of 12 amino acids.

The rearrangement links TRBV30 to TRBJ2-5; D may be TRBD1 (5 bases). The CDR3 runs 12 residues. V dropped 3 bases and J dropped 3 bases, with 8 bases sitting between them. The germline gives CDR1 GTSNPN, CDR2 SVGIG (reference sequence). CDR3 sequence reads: CAWRQDEETQYF. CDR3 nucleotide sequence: TGTGCCTGGAGACAGGACGAAGAGACCCAGTACTTC.

The CDR3 sequence is CASSSPGLAGLQETQYF. The DNA for the CDR3 is TGTGCCAGCAGCTCCCCGGGACTAGCGGGGCTCCAAGAGACCCAGTACTTC. The chain has TRBV7-2 and TRBJ2-5; 13 nucleotides match TRBD2. The CDR3 is made up of 17 amino acids. CDR1 SGHTA and CDR2 FQGNSA come from the germline V gene. Trimming at V came to 4 bases and at J to 1 base, leaving 6 bases not matched to a gene. Combining the CDR3 with reference TRBV7-2 and TRBJ2-5 gives the whole variable domain GAGVSQSPSNKVTEKGKDVELRCDPISGHTALYWYRQSLGQGLEFLIYFQGNSAPDKSGLPSDRFSAERTGGSVSTLTIQRTQQEDSAVYLCASSSPGLAGLQETQYFGPGTRLLVL.

CDR3 protein: CASSLESGNYGYTF. CDR3 DNA sequence: TGCGCCAGCAGCTTGGAGTCCGGAAACTATGGCTACACCTTC. V and J are TRBV5-1 and TRBJ1-2; D not resolved. This CDR3 spans 14 amino acids. V shed 0 bases and J shed 2 bases, with 8 bases lying between them. Germline lookup yields CDR1 SGHRS and CDR2 YFSETQ. The full variable domain, with the rest looked up from reference TRBV5-1 and TRBJ1-2, is KAGVTQTPRYLIKTRGQQVTLSCSPISGHRSVSWYQQTPGQGLQFLFEYFSETQRNKGNFPGRFSGRQFSNSRSEMNVSTLELGDSALYLCASSLESGNYGYTFGSGTRLTVV.

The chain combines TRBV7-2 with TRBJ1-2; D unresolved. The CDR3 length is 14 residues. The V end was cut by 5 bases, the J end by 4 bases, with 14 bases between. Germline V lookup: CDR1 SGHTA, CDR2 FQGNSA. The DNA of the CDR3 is TGTGCCAGCAGCAATGTGGGCAGACGCTATGGCTACACCTTC. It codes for CASSNVGRRYGYTF.

CDR3 coding DNA: TGCGCCAGCAGCTTGGGCGTCTCTGGAAACACCATATATTTT. As protein: CASSLGVSGNTIYF. V gene TRBV5-1 combines with J gene TRBJ1-3; D uncertain. This CDR3 has 14 amino acids. V was clipped by 0 bases and J by 0 bases, with 4 bases between them. Germline assignment: CDR1 SGHRS and CDR2 YFSETQ.

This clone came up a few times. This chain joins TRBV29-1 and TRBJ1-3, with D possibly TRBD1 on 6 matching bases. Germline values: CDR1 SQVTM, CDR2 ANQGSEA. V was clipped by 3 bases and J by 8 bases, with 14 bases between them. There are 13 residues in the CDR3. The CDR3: CSVDSGVEDTIYF. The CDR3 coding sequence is TGCAGCGTTGATTCAGGGGTGGAAGACACCATATATTTT.

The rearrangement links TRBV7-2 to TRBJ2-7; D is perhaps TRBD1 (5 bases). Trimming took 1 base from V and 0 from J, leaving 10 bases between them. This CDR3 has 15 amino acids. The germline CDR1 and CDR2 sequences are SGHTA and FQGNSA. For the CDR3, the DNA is TGTGCCAGCAGCTTAGGGGCAGGACACTCCTACGAGCAGTACTTC. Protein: CASSLGAGHSYEQYF.

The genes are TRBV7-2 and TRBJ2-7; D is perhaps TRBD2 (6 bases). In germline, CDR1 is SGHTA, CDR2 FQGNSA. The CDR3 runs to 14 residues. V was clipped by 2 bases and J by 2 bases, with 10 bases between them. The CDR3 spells CASSLYPGAYEQYF. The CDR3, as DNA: TGTGCCAGCAGCTTATATCCGGGAGCCTACGAGCAGTACTTC.

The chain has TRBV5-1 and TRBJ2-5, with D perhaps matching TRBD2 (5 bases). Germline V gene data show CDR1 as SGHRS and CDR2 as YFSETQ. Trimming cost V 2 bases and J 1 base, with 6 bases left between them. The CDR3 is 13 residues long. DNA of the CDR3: TGCGCCAGCAGCTTTCGGGGCCAAGAGACCCAGTACTTC. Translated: CASSFRGQETQYF.

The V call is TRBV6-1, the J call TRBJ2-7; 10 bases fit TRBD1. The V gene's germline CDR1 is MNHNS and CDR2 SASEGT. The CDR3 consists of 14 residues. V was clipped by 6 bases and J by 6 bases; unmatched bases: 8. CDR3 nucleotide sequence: TGTGCCAGCAGAGCGACAGGGGGCTACGGCGAGCAGTACTTC. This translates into CASRATGGYGEQYF.

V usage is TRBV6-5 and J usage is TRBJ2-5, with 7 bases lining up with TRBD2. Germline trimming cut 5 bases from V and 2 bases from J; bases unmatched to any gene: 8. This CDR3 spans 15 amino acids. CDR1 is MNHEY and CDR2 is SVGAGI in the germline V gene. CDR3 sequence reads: CASSADWEGQETQYF. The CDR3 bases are TGTGCCAGCAGTGCCGACTGGGAGGGTCAAGAGACCCAGTACTTC.

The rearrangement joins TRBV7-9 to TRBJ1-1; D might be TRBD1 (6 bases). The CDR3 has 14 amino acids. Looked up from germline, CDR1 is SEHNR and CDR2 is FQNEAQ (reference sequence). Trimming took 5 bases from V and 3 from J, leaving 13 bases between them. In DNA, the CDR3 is TGTGCCAGCAGCCAACAGGGCGGAGACACTGAAGCTTTCTTT. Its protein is CASSQQGGDTEAFF.

The CDR3 sequence: CASRLQGRGKNIQYF. CDR3 in DNA: TGTGCCAGCAGATTACAGGGAAGGGGCAAAAACATTCAGTACTTC. V and J are TRBV6-5 and TRBJ2-4; D might be TRBD1 (6 bases). Germline V lookup: CDR1 MNHEY, CDR2 SVGAGI. The V end was cut by 6 bases, the J end by 3 bases, with 15 bases between. The CDR3 spans 15 residues.

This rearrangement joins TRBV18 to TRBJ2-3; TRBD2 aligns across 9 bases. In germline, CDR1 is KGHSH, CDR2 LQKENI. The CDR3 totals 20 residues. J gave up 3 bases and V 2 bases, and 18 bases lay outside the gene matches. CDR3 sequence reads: CASSPRGQSAGGSWTDTQYF. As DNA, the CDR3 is TGTGCCAGCTCACCAAGGGGACAATCAGCGGGAGGTTCGTGGACAGATACGCAGTATTTT.

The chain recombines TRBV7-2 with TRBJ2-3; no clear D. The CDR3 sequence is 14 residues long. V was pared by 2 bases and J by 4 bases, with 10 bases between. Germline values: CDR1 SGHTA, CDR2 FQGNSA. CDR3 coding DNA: TGTGCCAGCAGCTTACCCGAGCATGCAGATACGCAGTATTTT. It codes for CASSLPEHADTQYF.